The sequence of this TCR beta chain was determined in a study of cytomegalovirus exposure and HLA in healthy donors. Germline CDR1 and CDR2: LGHNA and YNFKEQ. Trimming took 0 bases from V and 11 from J, leaving 14 bases between them. CDR3 length: 14 residues. This clone was picked up a small number of times. Its antigen is currently unknown. Points from the study as a whole: What a later analysis reportedly showed was that an Asian-associated ancestry cluster had fewer N-insertions than the approximately 700-donor mean. Trimming of TCR beta V- and J-genes showed a link, identified in a later analysis, to a missense DCLRE1C variant.

The primer mix had 60 Vbeta and 13 Jbeta primers. Only in-frame clones appear in the TCRdb table, and some are missing; sequencing was by immunoSEQ multiplex PCR. The sample holds around 220,000 clones; around 79% are singletons and the top ten take about 0.22%. The specimen sequenced was PBMCs. This receptor was obtained from a girl under 10 years old in good health and CMV-seronegative. The V call is TRBV4-2, the J call TRBJ2-1; D perhaps matches TRBD1 (6 bases). The CDR3 is CASSQDTDRSKQFF. The CDR3, as DNA: TGTGCCAGCAGCCAAGACACGGACAGAAGTAAGCAGTTCTTC.